A single sample gave rise to the 27 T cell receptor beta chains below, sequenced in a study of blood T cells in healthy people across ages. A second PCR of about 7 to 12 cycles used a sample-barcoded 5' primer and a J-beta primer mix. TCRdb itself ran the 5' RACE reads through MiXCR, one entry per CDR3 protein. The sample lists 700,000 to 900,000 distinct CDR3 sequences; 40% to 65% were seen once. The sample comprised blood. These receptors were collected from an elderly man in good health.

V gene TRBV20-1 combines with J gene TRBJ1-5; 12 nucleotides line up with TRBD1. Losses at the gene ends were 6 bases for V and 5 bases for J; bases not matched to a gene: 5. Germline CDR1 is DFQATT and CDR2 is SNEGSKA (reference sequence). This CDR3 has 14 residues. CDR3 residues: CSAGQGAVDQPQHF. The CDR3 DNA reads as TGCAGTGCGGGACAGGGGGCTGTAGATCAGCCCCAGCATTTT.

This clonotype appeared a few times. The V gene is TRBV20-1, the J gene TRBJ2-5; D not resolved. V was shortened by 5 bases and J by 3 bases, with 10 bases between the two germline ends. The V gene's germline CDR1 is DFQATT and CDR2 SNEGSKA (reference sequence). The CDR3 length is 12 residues. The CDR3 nucleotides are TGCAGTGCTGGGCGGAAAGAAGAGACCCAGTACTTC. Its protein product is CSAGRKEETQYF.

This chain uses TRBV29-1 with TRBJ2-7, with D hard to call. V was pared by 8 bases and J by 3 bases, with 14 bases between. In germline, CDR1 is SQVTM, CDR2 ANQGSEA. This CDR3 is 12 amino acids long. CDR3 protein: CSSSGPIYEQYF. The CDR3 nucleotides read TGCAGCTCTTCTGGGCCAATCTACGAGCAGTACTTC.

The chain combines TRBV2 with TRBJ2-5; 8 bases align to TRBD1. V lost 5 bases to trimming and J lost 11 bases; unmatched junction nucleotides: 16. The CDR3 totals 15 residues. Germline V CDR1 and CDR2: SNHLY, FYNNEI. CDR3 bases: TGTGCCAGCAGTATACCGGGACAGGACAACAATGAGCAGTACTTC. This translates into CASSIPGQDNNEQYF.

The chain couples TRBV5-1 to TRBJ1-6, with D unresolved. The CDR3 totals 14 residues. Trimming took 0 bases from V and 5 from J, leaving 6 bases between them. CDR1 and CDR2 (germline): SGHRS, YFSETQ. As DNA, the CDR3 is TGCGCCAGCAGCTTGGCGGGGAATAATTCACCCCTCCACTTT. Protein sequence: CASSLAGNNSPLHF.

This rearrangement joins TRBV20-1 to TRBJ2-1, with 7 nucleotides matching TRBD1. Germline loops: CDR1 DFQATT, CDR2 SNEGSKA (reference sequence). V was pared by 7 bases and J by 10 bases, with 10 bases of the junction left unmatched. This CDR3 is 12 amino acids long. The CDR3 loop reads CSGRQGLGEQFF. The CDR3 coding sequence is TGCAGTGGGCGACAGGGCCTAGGGGAGCAGTTCTTC.

The chain uses TRBV6-2 or TRBV6-3 and TRBJ1-1; D may be TRBD1 (5 bases). Germline lookup yields CDR1 MNHEY and CDR2 SVGEGT. Trimming took 8 bases from V and 7 from J, leaving 11 bases between them. CDR3 length equals 11 residues. The chain's CDR3 is CASRRDREAFF. The CDR3 bases are TGTGCCAGCCGACGGGACCGTGAAGCTTTCTTT.

This clonotype occurred a few times. The V and J genes are TRBV12-3 or TRBV12-4 and TRBJ2-3; D not resolved. Trimming pared 8 bases from V and 4 bases from J, leaving 16 bases between. The CDR3 is made up of 14 amino acids. CDR3 protein: CASAGSHPADTQYF. CDR3 nucleotides: TGTGCCAGCGCCGGTTCGCACCCGGCAGATACGCAGTATTTT.

The chain combines TRBV5-1 with TRBJ2-5; TRBD2 matches at 12 bases. The ends lost 0 bases at V and 11 bases at J; junction bases unmatched: 17. Germline V gene data show CDR1 as SGHRS and CDR2 as YFSETQ. The CDR3 has 18 residues. This CDR3 is CASSLGTSGTLSFNEQYF. The DNA for the CDR3 is TGCGCCAGCAGCTTGGGGACTAGCGGGACCCTTAGTTTCAATGAGCAGTACTTC. The full variable domain, rest sourced from reference TRBV5-1 and TRBJ2-5, is KAGVTQTPRYLIKTRGQQVTLSCSPISGHRSVSWYQQTPGQGLQFLFEYFSETQRNKGNFPGRFSGRQFSNSRSEMNVSTLELGDSALYLCASSLGTSGTLSFNEQYFGPGTRLLVL.

A remark on this clonotype: A read error is possible here, since a much larger clone lies one base away. This chain connects TRBV20-1 to TRBJ2-5, with 12 bases matching TRBD2. The V gene's germline CDR1 is DFQATT and CDR2 SNEGSKA (reference sequence). V trimming: 3 bases; J trimming: 11 bases; junction bases outside the gene matches: 16. CDR3 size: 16 residues. The CDR3 spells CSASSLRTSGEGKQYF. The DNA for the CDR3 is TGCAGTGCTAGCTCATTACGGACTAGCGGGGAGGGAAAGCAGTACTTC.

The chain uses TRBV6-5 and TRBJ1-4; D not resolved. Per the germline V gene, CDR1 is MNHEY and CDR2 is SVGAGI. V was pared by 4 bases and J by 8 bases, with 14 bases between. This CDR3 has 14 residues. The DNA of the CDR3 is TGTGCCAGCAGTTTCGGACTCCTCGGGGAAAAACTGTTTTTT. Translation gives CASSFGLLGEKLFF.

The chain uses TRBV12-3 or TRBV12-4 and TRBJ2-7; 15 positions agree with TRBD2. V gave up 5 bases and J gave up 7 bases; unmatched junction bases: 6. This CDR3 has 15 amino acids. Here the CDR3 DNA reads TGTGCCAGCAGTCAGGGACTAGCGGGAGGAGGTGAGCAGTACTTC. It specifies CASSQGLAGGGEQYF.

The V gene is TRBV7-2, the J gene TRBJ2-7; 7 bases line up with TRBD2. The CDR3 has 14 residues. V trimming: 5 bases; J trimming: 2 bases; junction bases outside the gene matches: 6. Germline V gene lookup returns CDR1 SGHTA and CDR2 FQGNSA. The CDR3 loop is CASSRGAGAYEQYF. For the CDR3, the DNA is TGTGCCAGCAGCCGCGGGGCGGGAGCCTACGAGCAGTACTTC. Full variable domain (missing parts from reference TRBV7-2 and TRBJ2-7): GAGVSQSPSNKVTEKGKDVELRCDPISGHTALYWYRQSLGQGLEFLIYFQGNSAPDKSGLPSDRFSAERTGGSVSTLTIQRTQQEDSAVYLCASSRGAGAYEQYFGPGTRLTVT.

The chain uses TRBV7-2 and TRBJ1-1; D remains unclear. CDR1 and CDR2 from the germline V gene are SGHTA and FQGNSA. The CDR3 runs to 11 residues. The V end lost 6 bases, the J end lost 11 bases, and 13 bases lay between the germline ends. The DNA of the CDR3 is TGTGCCAGCAGGGAGTTGGGCGGGGCTTTCTTT. Protein sequence: CASRELGGAFF.

This clonotype was counted a few times. V and J are TRBV29-1 and TRBJ1-1; D ambiguous. Trimming removed 7 bases at V and 3 bases at J, with 9 bases between. Germline CDR1 reads SQVTM; CDR2 reads ANQGSEA. CDR3 length equals 11 residues. CDR3 sequence (DNA): TGCAGCGGCAGGTTGGACACTGAAGCTTTCTTT. Amino acid sequence: CSGRLDTEAFF.

The chain has TRBV5-1 and TRBJ1-1; TRBD1 aligns across 9 bases. The DNA end lines up better with TRBJ2-7; the J call may be wrong. This CDR3 is built from 16 residues. Germline V gene lookup returns CDR1 SGHRS and CDR2 YFSETQ. For the CDR3, the DNA is TGCGCCAGCAGCTCCGGGGCGGGACAGGGATACAATGAGCAGTACTTC. Translating it yields CASSSGAGQGYNEQYF.

Written as DNA, the CDR3 is TGTGCCAGCAGCTTAGAAGGGGGGCCCCTCGTCTACGAGCAGTACTTC. This translates into CASSLEGGPLVYEQYF. This rearrangement joins TRBV11-2 to TRBJ2-4, with D perhaps given as TRBD1 or TRBD2 (6 bases each). The J call may be incorrect, as the DNA end agrees better with TRBJ2-7. The CDR3 consists of 16 residues. Germline CDR1 is SGHAT and CDR2 is FQNNGV.

This rearrangement joins TRBV20-1 to TRBJ1-3; no firm D call. Trimming removed 6 bases at V and 0 bases at J, with 9 bases between. Germline CDR1 reads DFQATT; CDR2 reads SNEGSKA (reference sequence). CDR3 size: 13 residues. CDR3 protein: CSAPRVSGNTIYF. Written as DNA, the CDR3 is TGCAGTGCCCCTCGAGTCTCTGGAAACACCATATATTTT.

This chain uses TRBV20-1 with TRBJ2-1; D not certain. Per germline, CDR1 DFQATT and CDR2 SNEGSKA (reference sequence). Trimming stripped 3 bases from V and 5 bases from J, with 5 bases between. This CDR3 is built from 11 residues. Written as DNA, the CDR3 is TGCAGTGCTAGCGCACACAATGAGCAGTTCTTC. Its translation: CSASAHNEQFF.

The chain carries TRBV25-1 and TRBJ2-1, with 8 bases lining up with TRBD1. CDR3 size: 16 residues. J gave up 3 bases and V 1 base, and 5 bases lay outside the gene matches. CDR1 is MGHDK, CDR2 SYGVNS, per germline. CDR3 sequence: CASSESAGGLYNEQFF. In DNA, the CDR3 is TGTGCCAGCAGTGAATCGGCAGGGGGCCTCTACAATGAGCAGTTCTTC.

The chain uses TRBV7-2 and TRBJ2-4; 7 bases align to TRBD2. This CDR3 is 15 amino acids long. Germline CDR1 SGHTA, CDR2 FQGNSA. V shed 3 bases, J shed 13 bases, and the junction held 15 bases outside the gene matches. CDR3 protein: CASSFGLVGSYGQYF. CDR3 DNA sequence: TGTGCCAGCAGCTTCGGACTAGTGGGGTCCTACGGGCAGTACTTC.

V usage is TRBV4-2 and J usage is TRBJ2-5, with D tentatively TRBD2 (7 bases). V was clipped by 1 base and J by 0 bases, with 15 bases between them. The CDR3 consists of 17 residues. Germline V gene lookup returns CDR1 LGHNA and CDR2 YNFKEQ. CDR3 nucleotide sequence: TGTGCCAGCAGCCAAGGGCAGGAGGGGGGGTACCAAGAGACCCAGTACTTC. It specifies CASSQGQEGGYQETQYF.

This chain joins TRBV20-1 and TRBJ2-7; possibly TRBD2 for D (6 bases). V lost 4 bases to trimming and J lost 2 bases, with 15 bases between them. CDR3 size: 14 residues. Germline CDR1 is DFQATT and CDR2 is SNEGSKA (reference sequence). The CDR3 loop is CSATRDFNTYEQYF. The CDR3 DNA reads TGCAGTGCTACCCGGGACTTTAATACCTACGAGCAGTACTTC.

The chain employs TRBV6-1 and TRBJ2-5; D remains ambiguous. With 6 bases removed from V and 5 bases from J, the gap between germline ends came to 16 bases. The CDR3 is made up of 14 amino acids. Germline CDR1 and CDR2: MNHNS and SASEGT. The CDR3 loop is CASSPRTKEETQYF. The CDR3 DNA reads as TGTGCCAGCAGCCCAAGGACCAAGGAGGAGACCCAGTACTTC.

This clonotype was observed a single time. This sequence joins TRBV7-9 and TRBJ2-3; 7 nucleotides match TRBD2. Germline lookup yields CDR1 SEHNR and CDR2 FQNEAQ (reference sequence). The ends lost 8 bases at V and 1 base at J; junction bases unmatched: 6. There are 14 residues in the CDR3. The CDR3 loop is CASARAGGTDTQYF. The CDR3 nucleotides read TGTGCCAGCGCTCGGGCGGGAGGCACAGATACGCAGTATTTT.

The chain carries TRBV29-1 and TRBJ2-7, with 11 bases fitting TRBD1. From germline, CDR1 is SQVTM and CDR2 ANQGSEA. The J segment lost 1 base and the V segment lost 3 bases, leaving 2 bases of the junction unmatched. This CDR3 region has 14 residues. CDR3 DNA: TGCAGCGTTGACGGGACAGGGGGTTCCTACGAGCAGTACTTC. It codes for CSVDGTGGSYEQYF.

The chain recombines TRBV6-5 with TRBJ2-7, with TRBD2 matching over 8 bases. The J call may be mistaken, given a closer DNA end match to TRBJ2-5. The germline gives CDR1 MNHEY, CDR2 SVGAGI. This CDR3 is 14 amino acids long. CDR3 sequence reads: CASSPGGAVETQYF. CDR3 nucleotides: TGTGCCAGCAGTCCCGGGGGGGCTGTGGAGACCCAGTACTTC.